This TCR beta chain comes out of a study of blood T cell repertoires in COVID-19. Whole-study context: Researchers got acute and convalescent COVID-19 samples from the United States, Italy and Spain.

Trimming cost V 5 bases and J 7 bases; bases outside gene matches: 7. The CDR3 extends over 15 amino acids. Germline V gives CDR1 MNHEY, CDR2 SVGEGT. Some clones are missing from TCRdb's copy, which holds only in-frame ones; the method was immunoSEQ multiplex PCR. The data show approximately 330,000 clones, with 90% seen just once and more than 0.85% held by the top ten. The chain employs TRBV6-2 or TRBV6-3 and TRBJ2-2, with 10 bases aligning to TRBD2. The sequence was collected from a middle-aged woman with COVID-19, enrolled during active disease. Input material: peripheral blood. CDR3 sequence reads: CASSQREGLFGELFF. The CDR3 region has the DNA TGTGCCAGCAGTCAGCGGGAGGGCCTTTTCGGGGAGCTGTTTTTT.